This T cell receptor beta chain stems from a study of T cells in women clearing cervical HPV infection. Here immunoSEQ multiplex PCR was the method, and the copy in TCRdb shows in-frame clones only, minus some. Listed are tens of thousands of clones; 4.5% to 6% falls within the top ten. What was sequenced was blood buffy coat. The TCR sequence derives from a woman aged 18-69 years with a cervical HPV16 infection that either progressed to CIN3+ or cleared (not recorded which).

The sequenced CDR3 bases are TGTGCCAGCAGCCCGACAGGGAGATCCTACGAG. It is translated as CASSPTGRSYE. The whole CDR3 protein reads CASSPTGRSYEQYF. V usage is TRBV7-9 and J usage is TRBJ2-7; 7 bases agree with TRBD1. Sequencing ends 3 residues short of the CDR3 end; the germline J gene provides the rest. Germline CDR1 SEHNR, CDR2 FQNEAQ (reference sequence). The junction had 5 bases not matched to a gene; V was cut back by 5 bases and J by 1 base. This CDR3 is 14 amino acids long.